The entry below describes one TCR beta chain. This entry comes from a study of blood T cell repertoires in COVID-19. On the study more broadly: Specimens from acute and convalescent COVID-19 originated in the United States, Italy and Spain.

Germline CDR1 SGHKS, CDR2 YYEKEE (reference sequence). The V gene lost 6 bases and the J gene lost 6 bases, with 7 bases spanning the gap. The CDR3 extends over 11 amino acids. Across 24 US areas, participants ranged in age from about 18 to 100 years. Cohort 3 donors counted as recovered after two negative PCRs, clearance, or resolved symptoms. As handled by the study authors: Reference gene primer amplification yielded estimated nucleated cell counts. Clones were read by immunoSEQ multiplex PCR, and TCRdb kept only the in-frame ones, dropping some. V and J calls and clone size are as listed in that table; D and trimming were resolved from the DNA. The sample lists around 200,000 clones, 88% occurring once.

The sequence was obtained from a woman between 25 and 40 years old who had recovered from COVID-19. The V and J genes are TRBV5-5 and TRBJ2-1; D remains unclear. The source material was PBMCs or T cells enriched from blood (not recorded which). This chain's CDR3 is CASTIPNEQFF. The CDR3 bases are TGTGCCAGCACCATCCCCAATGAGCAGTTCTTC.